The next 23 T cell receptor beta chains were all read from a single sample in a study of blood T cell repertoires in COVID-19. The assay was immunoSEQ multiplex PCR, and TCRdb's table has in-frame clones only and misses some. This table holds some 100,000 clones, 84% found once. The specimen sequenced was peripheral blood. All receptors come from a woman between 50 and 59 years old with acute or convalescent COVID-19.

CDR3 residues: CASTPRGATLIANQPQHF. The DNA of the CDR3 is TGTGCCAGTACCCCCAGGGGCGCCACGCTCATTGCCAATCAGCCCCAGCATTTT. This chain links TRBV19 with TRBJ1-5; weak D call: TRBD1 (6 bases). The CDR3 runs 18 residues. Germline-derived CDR1 and CDR2 are LNHDA and SQIVND (reference sequence). V was trimmed by 7 bases and J by 3 bases, leaving 25 bases between them.

This chain connects TRBV24-1 to TRBJ2-1, with TRBD2 identical over 16 bases. The CDR3 covers 19 residues. V trimming: 7 bases; J trimming: 4 bases; junction bases outside the gene matches: 12. Germline CDR1 is KGHDR and CDR2 is SFDVKD. CDR3 nucleotides: TGTGCCACCAGCGGACCGGGACTAGCGGGGGGGCCGGATTACAATGAGCAGTTCTTC. The encoded protein is CATSGPGLAGGPDYNEQFF.

This rearrangement joins TRBV2 to TRBJ1-4, with 12 bases identical to TRBD1. The CDR3 is 15 residues long. Germline V gene sequence: CDR1 SNHLY, CDR2 FYNNEI. V lost 7 bases to trimming and J lost 8 bases; unmatched junction nucleotides: 8. The DNA for the CDR3 is TGTGCCAGCAAACCGGGACAGGGGGCAAGGGAAAAACTGTTTTTT. Translated, it gives CASKPGQGAREKLFF.

The chain recombines TRBV5-1 with TRBJ1-1; D unresolved. Germline lookup yields CDR1 SGHRS and CDR2 YFSETQ. V was shortened by 4 bases and J by 0 bases, with 16 bases between the two germline ends. The CDR3 loop spans 16 amino acids. In nucleotides, the CDR3 is TGCGCCAGCAGCCAACAGCCACAGAGCATGAACACTGAAGCTTTCTTT. It codes for CASSQQPQSMNTEAFF.

The rearrangement joins TRBV14 to TRBJ1-4, with D tentatively TRBD1 (6 bases). Trimming stripped 1 base from V and 5 bases from J, with 17 bases between. There are 17 residues in the CDR3. Germline CDR1 and CDR2: SGHDN and FVKESK. As DNA, the CDR3 is TGTGCCAGCAGCCAAGGAGGCCGGACAGCGGGAAATGAAAAACTGTTTTTT. Translating gives CASSQGGRTAGNEKLFF.

The CDR3 reads CACTISTLPYNEQFF. The CDR3 DNA reads TGTGCCTGCACAATCTCAACCTTACCGTACAATGAGCAGTTCTTC. The chain carries TRBV30 and TRBJ2-1; D not resolved. The V gene lost 6 bases and the J gene lost 4 bases, with 19 bases spanning the gap. Germline V gene lookup returns CDR1 GTSNPN and CDR2 SVGIG (reference sequence). This CDR3 contains 15 residues.

This sequence joins TRBV10-3 and TRBJ2-7, with D perhaps TRBD2 (6 bases). Germline-derived CDR1 and CDR2 are ENHRY and SYGVKD. The CDR3 runs 15 residues. Between the trimmed V and J ends, which lost 7 bases and 4 bases, there was a span of 20 bases. This CDR3 is CAIMPNLGGEYEQYF. For the CDR3, the DNA is TGTGCCATCATGCCCAACCTCGGGGGAGAGTACGAGCAGTACTTC.

Here the CDR3 reads CASSPPGPGHHEQFF. The CDR3, as DNA: TGTGCCAGCAGCCCTCCGGGTCCAGGGCATCATGAGCAGTTCTTC. The V gene is TRBV7-3, the J gene TRBJ2-1; tentative D call: TRBD1 (5 bases). Germline lookup yields CDR1 SGHTA and CDR2 FQGTGA. Trimming removed 5 bases from V and 8 bases from J, with 19 bases in between. This CDR3 has 15 residues.

The chain recombines TRBV19 with TRBJ1-1; D gene ambiguous. The CDR3 has 14 residues. Trimming pared 8 bases from V and 0 bases from J, leaving 13 bases between. Germline CDR1 LNHDA, CDR2 SQIVND (reference sequence). The CDR3 loop reads CASWVGALNTEAFF. Written as DNA, the CDR3 is TGTGCCAGTTGGGTGGGCGCTTTGAACACTGAAGCTTTCTTT.

The chain is built from TRBV7-2 and TRBJ2-7; TRBD2 might be the D (5 bases). V lost 1 base to trimming and J lost 2 bases, with 9 bases between them. This CDR3 region has 14 residues. Per the germline V gene, CDR1 is SGHTA and CDR2 is FQGNSA. The CDR3 DNA sequence: TGTGCCAGCAGCTTAGATCTAGCCACCTACGAGCAGTACTTC. This codes for CASSLDLATYEQYF.

The rearrangement uses TRBV5-1 and TRBJ1-1; D is perhaps TRBD1 (6 bases). In germline, CDR1 is SGHRS, CDR2 YFSETQ. The CDR3 runs to 12 residues. The germline V and J ends were trimmed by 7 bases and 4 bases, with 11 bases remaining between them. The CDR3 bases are TGCGCCAGCGGCCAGGGGAGCACTGAAGCTTTCTTT. Translation gives CASGQGSTEAFF.

The chain is built from TRBV2 and TRBJ2-1; 8 bases match TRBD1. The V and J ends lost 3 bases and 3 bases, in that order; junction bases with no gene match: 4. CDR1 SNHLY and CDR2 FYNNEI come from the germline V gene. This CDR3 is built from 15 residues. The CDR3, as DNA: TGTGCCAGCAGTGAGACCAGGGGGCACTACAATGAGCAGTTCTTC. Translation gives CASSETRGHYNEQFF.

This chain connects TRBV3-1 (or the pseudogene TRBV3-2) to TRBJ2-7, with D tentatively TRBD1 (6 bases). The CDR3 contains 15 residues. Germline V gene data show CDR1 as LGHDT and CDR2 as YNNKEL (reference sequence). The V gene lost 1 base and the J gene lost 1 base, with 11 bases spanning the gap. DNA of the CDR3: TGTGCCAGCAGCCAAGGGCACAGGGCTTCCTACGAGCAGTACTTC. This encodes CASSQGHRASYEQYF.

This clone was observed a few times. The gene calls are TRBV19 and TRBJ2-1, with D uncertain. Germline CDR1 and CDR2: LNHDA and SQIVND (reference sequence). V was shortened by 4 bases and J by 1 base, with 8 bases between the two germline ends. This CDR3 is built from 14 residues. The CDR3 here is CASSTSNSYNEQFF. The CDR3, as DNA: TGTGCCAGTAGTACTAGTAATTCCTACAATGAGCAGTTCTTC.

This chain joins TRBV6-5 and TRBJ1-1; perhaps TRBD1 as D (5 bases). The germline gives CDR1 MNHEY, CDR2 SVGAGI. This CDR3 is built from 13 residues. Trimming pared 7 bases from V and 0 bases from J, leaving 9 bases between. CDR3 residues: CASTRVVNTEAFF. The DNA for the CDR3 is TGTGCCAGCACCAGGGTGGTGAACACTGAAGCTTTCTTT.

This clone came up once. The gene calls are TRBV15 and TRBJ2-1, with TRBD1 as a possible D gene (6 bases). Germline values: CDR1 LNHNV, CDR2 YYDKDF (reference sequence). Trimming shortened V by 9 bases and J by 4 bases, and 13 bases separated the two germline ends. This CDR3 is 13 amino acids long. CDR3 DNA: TGTGCCACTAAGGGGGACACGTACAATGAGCAGTTCTTC. It encodes CATKGDTYNEQFF.

With respect to this clone: The sample contains more than one DNA sequence encoding this CDR3. As DNA, the CDR3 is TGTGCCAGCTCCGGACAGGCGAACACTGAAGCTTTCTTT. Amino acids: CASSGQANTEAFF. The chain couples TRBV2 to TRBJ1-1, with 7 bases identical to TRBD1. The CDR3 is 13 amino acids. The trim removed 8 bases at V and 1 base at J, leaving 4 bases unmatched. Germline V gives CDR1 SNHLY, CDR2 FYNNEI.

The chain carries TRBV7-8 and TRBJ1-2; perhaps TRBD1 as D (6 bases). With 4 bases removed from V and 0 bases from J, the gap between germline ends came to 9 bases. This CDR3 is 14 amino acids long. Germline V gives CDR1 SGHVS, CDR2 FQNEAQ. In DNA, the CDR3 is TGTGCCAGCAGCTGGGACACGACTAACTATGGCTACACCTTC. Translating gives CASSWDTTNYGYTF.

CDR3 nucleotide sequence: TGTGCCAGCTCACCCTACAGGGGTGGGACCACAGATACGCAGTATTTT. This gives the protein CASSPYRGGTTDTQYF. The chain couples TRBV18 to TRBJ2-3; 7 bases line up with TRBD1. Unmatched junction bases numbered 8, after V lost 3 bases and J lost 2 bases. CDR3 length: 16 amino acids. From germline, CDR1 is KGHSH and CDR2 LQKENI. The entire variable domain, with the rest obtained from reference TRBV18 and TRBJ2-3, is as follows: NAGVMQNPRHLVRRRGQEARLRCSPMKGHSHVYWYRQLPEEGLKFMVYLQKENIIDESGMPKERFSAEFPKEGPSILRIQQVVRGDSAAYFCASSPYRGGTTDTQYFGPGTRLTVL.

The chain recombines TRBV5-1 with TRBJ1-2; maybe TRBD1 (6 bases). V was shortened by 4 bases and J by 4 bases, with 20 bases between the two germline ends. The CDR3 length is 16 residues. Germline V gene lookup returns CDR1 SGHRS and CDR2 YFSETQ. The CDR3 region has the DNA TGCGCCAGCAGCCCGGGTGGGGGGGCTGCGGTCTATGGCTACACCTTC. Translating gives CASSPGGGAAVYGYTF.

The chain carries TRBV28 and TRBJ1-5; maybe TRBD1 (6 bases). Germline loops: CDR1 MDHEN, CDR2 SYDVKM. V was trimmed by 5 bases and J by 11 bases, leaving 16 bases between them. The CDR3 totals 13 residues. The CDR3 nucleotides read TGTGCCAGCAGTATACAGGGAGAGGAAGCCCAGCATTTT. Amino acid sequence: CASSIQGEEAQHF.

The genes are TRBV9 and TRBJ1-2; weak D call: TRBD1 (5 bases). V lost 2 bases, J lost 6 bases, and 17 bases lay in between. Germline lookup yields CDR1 SGDLS and CDR2 YYNGEE. The CDR3 contains 15 residues. CDR3 bases: TGTGCCAGCAGCGTCGGATGGCAGGGACTTGATGGCTACACCTTC. This sequence encodes CASSVGWQGLDGYTF.

The rearrangement links TRBV6-5 to TRBJ1-3; D might be TRBD1 (5 bases). Germline values: CDR1 MNHEY, CDR2 SVGAGI. Between the trimmed V and J ends, which lost 2 bases and 2 bases, there was a span of 10 bases. The CDR3 contains 15 residues. The chain's CDR3 is CASSYDRAPGNTIYF. The CDR3 nucleotides read TGTGCCAGCAGTTACGACAGAGCTCCTGGAAACACCATATATTTT.